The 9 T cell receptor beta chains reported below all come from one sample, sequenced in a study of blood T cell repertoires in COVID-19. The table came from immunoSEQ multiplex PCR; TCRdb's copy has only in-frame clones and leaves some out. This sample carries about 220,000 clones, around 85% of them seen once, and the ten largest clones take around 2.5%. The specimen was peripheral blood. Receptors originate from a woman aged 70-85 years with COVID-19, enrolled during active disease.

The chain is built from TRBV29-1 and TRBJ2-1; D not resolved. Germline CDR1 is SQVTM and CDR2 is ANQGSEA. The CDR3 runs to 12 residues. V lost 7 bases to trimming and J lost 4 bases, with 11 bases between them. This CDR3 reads CSATPRYNEQFF. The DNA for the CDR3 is TGCAGCGCGACCCCTCGGTACAATGAGCAGTTCTTC.

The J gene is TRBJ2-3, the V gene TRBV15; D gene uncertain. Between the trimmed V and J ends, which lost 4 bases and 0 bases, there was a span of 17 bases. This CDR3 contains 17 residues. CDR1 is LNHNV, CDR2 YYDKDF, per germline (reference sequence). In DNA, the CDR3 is TGTGCCACCAGCACCCTCAGGCTGGCCTATAGCACAGATACGCAGTATTTT. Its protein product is CATSTLRLAYSTDTQYF.

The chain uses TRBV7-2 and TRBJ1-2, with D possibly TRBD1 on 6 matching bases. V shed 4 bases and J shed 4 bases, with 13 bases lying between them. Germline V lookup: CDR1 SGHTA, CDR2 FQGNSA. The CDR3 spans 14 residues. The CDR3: CASSSDRFSYGYTF. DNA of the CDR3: TGTGCCAGCAGCTCGGACAGATTTTCCTATGGCTACACCTTC.

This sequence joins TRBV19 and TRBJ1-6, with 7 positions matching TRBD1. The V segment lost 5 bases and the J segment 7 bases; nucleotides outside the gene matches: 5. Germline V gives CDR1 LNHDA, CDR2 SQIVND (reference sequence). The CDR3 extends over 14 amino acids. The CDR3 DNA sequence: TGTGCCAGTAGTTCACAGGGGCCCAATTCACCCCTCCACTTT. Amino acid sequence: CASSSQGPNSPLHF.

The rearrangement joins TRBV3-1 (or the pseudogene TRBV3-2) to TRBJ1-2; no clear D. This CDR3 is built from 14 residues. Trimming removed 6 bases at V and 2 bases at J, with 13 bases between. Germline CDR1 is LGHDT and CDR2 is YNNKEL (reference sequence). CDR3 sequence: CASRPHTPNYGYTF. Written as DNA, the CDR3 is TGTGCCAGCAGACCCCATACACCGAACTATGGCTACACCTTC.

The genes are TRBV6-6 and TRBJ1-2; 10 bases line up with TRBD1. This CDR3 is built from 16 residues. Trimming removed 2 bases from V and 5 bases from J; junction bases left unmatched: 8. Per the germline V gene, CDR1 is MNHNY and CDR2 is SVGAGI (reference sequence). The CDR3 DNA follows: TGTGCCAGCAGTTACCGCGGGACAGGGGACCTATATGGCTACACCTTC. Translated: CASSYRGTGDLYGYTF.

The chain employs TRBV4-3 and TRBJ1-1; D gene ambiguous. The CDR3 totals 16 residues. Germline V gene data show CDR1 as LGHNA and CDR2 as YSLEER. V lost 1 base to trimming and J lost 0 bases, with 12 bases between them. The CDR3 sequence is CASSQVQISVNTEAFF. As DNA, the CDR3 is TGCGCCAGCAGCCAAGTACAGATCTCAGTGAACACTGAAGCTTTCTTT.

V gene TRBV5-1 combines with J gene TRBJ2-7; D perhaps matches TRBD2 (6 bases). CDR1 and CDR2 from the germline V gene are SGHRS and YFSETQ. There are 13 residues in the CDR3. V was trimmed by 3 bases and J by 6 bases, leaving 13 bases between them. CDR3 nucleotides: TGCGCCAGCAGCTGGGCCGGGAGACCCGAGCAGTACTTC. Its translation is CASSWAGRPEQYF.

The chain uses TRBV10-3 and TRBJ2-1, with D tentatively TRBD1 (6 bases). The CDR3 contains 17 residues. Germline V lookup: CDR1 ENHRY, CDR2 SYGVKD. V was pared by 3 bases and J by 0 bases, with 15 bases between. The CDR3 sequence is CAISDPGAESSYNEQFF. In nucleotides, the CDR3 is TGTGCCATCAGTGACCCAGGGGCCGAGAGCTCCTACAATGAGCAGTTCTTC.